This T cell receptor beta chain was sequenced for a study of cytomegalovirus exposure and HLA in healthy donors. The CDR3 contains 18 residues. Trimming took off 1 base at V and 8 bases at J, with 24 bases between the two ends. CDR1 MNHEY and CDR2 SMNVEV come from the germline V gene (reference sequence). In the PCR, 60 Vbeta and 13 Jbeta primers were used. Sequencing used immunoSEQ multiplex PCR; TCRdb keeps in-frame clones, though not all of them. The sample shows approximately 70,000 clones, less than 85% of them seen only once. The sequencing sample was made of PBMCs. The TCR sequence derives from a woman aged 45-65 years in good health and CMV-seropositive. The chain employs TRBV27 and TRBJ2-1; TRBD1 is a possible D gene (5 bases). CDR3 sequence reads: CASSLFGLGSGGRDEQFF. In DNA form, the CDR3 reads TGTGCCAGCAGTTTATTCGGGTTGGGATCGGGCGGCAGGGATGAGCAGTTCTTC.